These 17 T cell receptor beta chains were all obtained from the same sample, sequenced in a study of cytomegalovirus exposure and HLA in healthy donors. 13 Jbeta primers and 60 Vbeta primers were used for the PCR. TCRdb keeps only in-frame clones here, not all; method: immunoSEQ multiplex PCR. The sample lists 110,000 or so clones, 65% to 85% seen once, with around 2.5% in the top ten. The sample consisted of PBMCs. These receptors were obtained from a young woman in good health and CMV-seronegative.

The rearrangement links TRBV2 to TRBJ2-7; the D gene is possibly TRBD1 (5 bases). V lost 1 base to trimming and J lost 4 bases, with 8 bases between them. The CDR3 spans 13 residues. Germline V gene sequence: CDR1 SNHLY, CDR2 FYNNEI. The chain's CDR3 is CASSEGRAYEQYV. The DNA for the CDR3 is TGTGCCAGCAGTGAAGGCAGGGCATACGAGCAGTACGTC.

The chain joins TRBV5-1 to TRBJ1-3; D unresolved. The CDR3 loop spans 14 amino acids. CDR1 is SGHRS and CDR2 is YFSETQ in the germline V gene. Trimming took off 4 bases at V and 0 bases at J, with 8 bases between the two ends. CDR3 region: CASSPVHSGNTIYF. The CDR3 DNA sequence: TGCGCCAGCAGCCCAGTTCACTCTGGAAACACCATATATTTT. The entire variable domain, with the rest obtained from reference TRBV5-1 and TRBJ1-3, is as follows: KAGVTQTPRYLIKTRGQQVTLSCSPISGHRSVSWYQQTPGQGLQFLFEYFSETQRNKGNFPGRFSGRQFSNSRSEMNVSTLELGDSALYLCASSPVHSGNTIYFGEGSWLTVV.

This chain connects TRBV5-6 to TRBJ2-7; no definite D call. Germline lookup yields CDR1 SGHDT and CDR2 YYEEEE. This CDR3 spans 11 amino acids. V gave up 2 bases and J gave up 7 bases, with 7 bases separating them. For the CDR3, the DNA is TGTGCCAGCAGCTTTGTGCGGGAGCAGTACGTC. Amino acid sequence: CASSFVREQYV.

This clone was detected a few times. The chain is built from TRBV6-5 and TRBJ2-3, with 14 positions matching TRBD2. The CDR3 is made up of 15 amino acids. In germline, CDR1 is MNHEY, CDR2 SVGAGI. Trimming took 5 bases from V and 6 from J; bases not matched to a gene: 4. CDR3 region: CASSARTSGGDTQYF. CDR3 nucleotide sequence: TGTGCCAGCAGTGCCCGGACTAGCGGGGGGGATACGCAGTATTTT.

The rearrangement joins TRBV15 to TRBJ1-1, with D possibly TRBD1 on 5 matching bases. The CDR3 extends over 15 amino acids. CDR1 and CDR2 from the germline V gene are LNHNV and YYDKDF (reference sequence). V lost 0 bases to trimming and J lost 1 base, with 9 bases between them. DNA of the CDR3: TGTGCCACCAGCAGAGAGGAGGGGACGAACACTGAAGCTTTCTTT. Translation: CATSREEGTNTEAFF.

V and J are TRBV5-8 and TRBJ2-1, with D possibly being TRBD2 (6 bases). The CDR3 spans 16 residues. Germline lookup yields CDR1 SGHTS and CDR2 YDEGEE. V lost 3 bases and J 6 bases, leaving 19 bases between the germline ends. CDR3 bases: TGTGCCAGCAGCTCGCCGGCGGGGAAAAAAGGCAATGAGCAGTTCTTC. Residues: CASSSPAGKKGNEQFF.

V usage is TRBV2 and J usage is TRBJ2-2, with D unclear. Deletions cut 4 bases from V and 2 bases from J, with 8 bases between. From germline, CDR1 is SNHLY and CDR2 FYNNEI. The CDR3 spans 14 residues. CDR3 sequence (DNA): TGTGCCAGCAGTGTTGTATCCAACACCGGGGAGCTGTTTTTT. This codes for CASSVVSNTGELFF. Variable domain in full (rest from reference TRBV2 and TRBJ2-2): EPEVTQTPSHQVTQMGQEVILRCVPISNHLYFYWYRQILGQKVEFLVSFYNNEISEKSEIFDDQFSVERPDGSNFTLKIRSTKLEDSAMYFCASSVVSNTGELFFGEGSRLTVL.

The chain carries TRBV27 and TRBJ2-7; D is perhaps TRBD1 (6 bases). Germline loops: CDR1 MNHEY, CDR2 SMNVEV (reference sequence). V dropped 3 bases and J dropped 7 bases, with 19 bases sitting between them. This CDR3 comprises 15 residues. The CDR3 sequence is CASSFRDQVGGEQYF. The CDR3, as DNA: TGTGCCAGCAGTTTCCGGGACCAGGTAGGGGGTGAGCAGTACTTC.

The chain is built from TRBV5-6 and TRBJ2-1; TRBD2 might be the D (6 bases). Trimming took 4 bases from V and 5 from J, leaving 13 bases between them. The CDR3 covers 14 residues. CDR1 is SGHDT, CDR2 YYEEEE, per germline. The CDR3 here is CASSRFGGNNEQFF. In DNA form, the CDR3 reads TGTGCCAGCAGCCGCTTTGGGGGGAACAATGAGCAGTTCTTC.

The J gene is TRBJ1-2, the V gene TRBV7-9; 9 bases are a match to TRBD1. The CDR3 has 16 amino acids. Per the germline V gene, CDR1 is SEHNR and CDR2 is FQNEAQ (reference sequence). The V gene end was trimmed by 4 bases and the J gene end by 7 bases; junction bases not matched to a gene: 13. The DNA for the CDR3 is TGTGCCAGCAGCTCTTACGAATCGGGACAGGGTTCTGGCTACACCTTC. Protein sequence: CASSSYESGQGSGYTF.

This rearrangement joins TRBV19 to TRBJ2-3; no firm D call. Looked up from germline, CDR1 is LNHDA and CDR2 is SQIVND (reference sequence). This CDR3 comprises 15 residues. V dropped 1 base and J dropped 2 bases, with 10 bases sitting between them. Here the CDR3 DNA reads TGTGCCAGTAGTATAGTCGGTAGTATCACAGATACGCAGTATTTT. Its protein product is CASSIVGSITDTQYF.

The V call is TRBV7-8, the J call TRBJ1-3; a possible D gene is TRBD1 (5 bases). The V gene's germline CDR1 is SGHVS and CDR2 FQNEAQ. The CDR3 is 16 amino acids. Trimming took 5 bases from V and 1 from J, leaving 15 bases between them. CDR3 bases: TGTGCCAGCAGCCGACAGCCTCAGCTTTCTGGAAACACCATATATTTT. Its translation: CASSRQPQLSGNTIYF.

The CDR3 here is CATSRDGTGSPNQPQHF. The DNA for the CDR3 is TGTGCCACCAGCAGGGACGGGACTGGGTCCCCCAACCAGCCCCAGCATTTT. The chain is built from TRBV15 and TRBJ1-5; a weak D match, TRBD1 (5 bases). The CDR3 spans 17 residues. Per germline, CDR1 LNHNV and CDR2 YYDKDF (reference sequence). Deletions cut 3 bases from V and 7 bases from J, with 22 bases between.

The chain combines TRBV11-2 with TRBJ1-3, with 8 bases aligning to TRBD1. This CDR3 has 14 residues. V was pared by 6 bases and J by 3 bases, with 4 bases of the junction left unmatched. In germline, CDR1 is SGHAT, CDR2 FQNNGV. This CDR3 is CASRPGTGGNTIYF. CDR3 nucleotides: TGTGCCAGCAGACCGGGGACAGGTGGAAACACCATATATTTT. Full variable domain (rest looked up from reference TRBV11-2 and TRBJ1-3): EAGVAQSPRYKIIEKRQSVAFWCNPISGHATLYWYQQILGQGPKLLIQFQNNGVVDDSQLPKDRFSAERLKGVDSTLKIQPAKLEDSAVYLCASRPGTGGNTIYFGEGSWLTVV.

The chain uses TRBV7-2 and TRBJ2-3; D might be TRBD2 (5 bases). The CDR3 runs 14 residues. The germline gives CDR1 SGHTA, CDR2 FQGNSA. The V end was cut by 9 bases, the J end by 0 bases, with 13 bases between. The CDR3 loop reads CASTTRVSTDTQYF. The CDR3 nucleotides are TGTGCCAGTACGACGAGGGTTAGCACAGATACGCAGTATTTT.

V gene TRBV11-2 combines with J gene TRBJ1-6; 9 positions match TRBD1. After removal of 5 bases from V and 9 bases from J, the junction contained 8 bases not matched to a gene. The CDR3 has 15 amino acids. Germline CDR1 SGHAT, CDR2 FQNNGV. CDR3 DNA sequence: TGTGCCAGCAGCGAGACAGGGGGGAGGTCTTCACCCCTCCACTTT. It translates to CASSETGGRSSPLHF.

The gene calls are TRBV5-4 and TRBJ2-1, with 15 bases lining up with TRBD2. Germline V lookup: CDR1 SGHNT, CDR2 YYREEE (reference sequence). The J segment lost 0 bases and the V segment lost 1 base, leaving 5 bases of the junction unmatched. This CDR3 contains 19 residues. The CDR3 bases are TGTGCCAGCAGCTTGAGGGGACTAGCGGGGGGAGACTCCTACAATGAGCAGTTCTTC. This gives the protein CASSLRGLAGGDSYNEQFF.